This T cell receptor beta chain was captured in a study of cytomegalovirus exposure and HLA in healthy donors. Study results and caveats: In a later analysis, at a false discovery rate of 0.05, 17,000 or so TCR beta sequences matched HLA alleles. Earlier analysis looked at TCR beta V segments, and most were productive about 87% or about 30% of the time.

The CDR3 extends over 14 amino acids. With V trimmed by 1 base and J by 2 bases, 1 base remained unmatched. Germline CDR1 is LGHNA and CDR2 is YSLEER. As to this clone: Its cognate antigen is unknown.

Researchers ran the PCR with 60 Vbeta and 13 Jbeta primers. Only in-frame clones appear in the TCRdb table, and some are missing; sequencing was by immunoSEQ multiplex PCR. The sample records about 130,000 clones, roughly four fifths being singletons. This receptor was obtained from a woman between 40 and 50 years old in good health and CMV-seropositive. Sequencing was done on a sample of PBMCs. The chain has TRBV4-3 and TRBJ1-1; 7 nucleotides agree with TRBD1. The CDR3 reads CASSQGQGNTEAFF. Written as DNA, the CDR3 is TGCGCCAGCAGCCAAGGACAGGGTAACACTGAAGCTTTCTTT.